This TCR beta chain was documented in a study of T-cell reconstitution after alpha-beta-depleted transplantation in children. Findings of the study overall: By about two months after transplant, alpha-beta T cells reportedly arose from several hundred graft clones that had expanded. Surviving recipient T cells and thymic progenitors produced the high day-60 TCRbeta diversity seen in some patients.

The V end was cut by 7 bases, the J end by 2 bases, with 9 bases between. The CDR3 spans 11 residues. The germline V gene encodes CDR1 DFQATT and CDR2 SNEGSKA (reference sequence). Construction of the TCRbeta library involved unique molecular identifiers. In TCRdb, the PCR reads were re-called with MiXCR into one record per CDR3 protein. Of about 150,000 distinct CDR3 sequences listed, 8.5% to 10% are singletons. This clonotype has a handful of counts. Its antigen is not known. Sample: PBMCs, mostly from graft donor cells, taken 180 days after TCRalphabeta/CD19-depleted stem cell transplant. This rearrangement joins TRBV20-1 to TRBJ2-7; D tentatively reads TRBD1 or TRBD2 (5 bases each). This TCR came from a female patient aged 2-10 years who had a stem cell transplant for congenital amegakaryocytic thrombocytopenia, so the T cells may come from the graft donor. The CDR3 nucleotides are TGCAGTGTAGGGGACCCCTACGAGCAGTACTTC. It encodes CSVGDPYEQYF.